Detailed here is one T cell receptor beta chain. The junction does not match germline at one end; this may be a read error. The sample originates from a study of blood T cells in healthy people across ages. Primers used in a second PCR of roughly 7 to 12 cycles were a sample-barcoded 5' primer and a J-beta primer mix. TCRdb reprocessed the 5' RACE reads via MiXCR and lists one record per CDR3 protein. Seen here are 1,800,000 or so distinct CDR3 sequences, around 40% observed once, and the top ten hold 23%. Sequencing used blood. This clonotype was obtained from a human donor in good health.

The CDR3 reads CSARDTSGGRTDTQYF. CDR3 bases: TGCAGTGCTAGAGATACTAGCGGGGGTCGCACAGACACGCAGTATTTT. V usage is TRBV20-1 and J usage is TRBJ2-3; 11 bases map to TRBD2. Germline-derived CDR1 and CDR2 are DFQATT and SNEGSKA (reference sequence). The CDR3 is 16 amino acids.